The 2 T cell receptor beta chains reported below all come from one sample, sequenced in a study of T cell responses to AZD1222 COVID-19 vaccine. The method was immunoSEQ multiplex PCR; TCRdb's version includes in-frame clones alone and lacks a portion of them. The table has 140,000 or so clones, over 75% seen once. Specimen: peripheral blood, collected on day 0 of AZD1222 vaccination. The receptors derive from an adult in good health.

This chain links TRBV4-1 with TRBJ1-5; TRBD1 is a possible D gene (5 bases). The length of the CDR3 is 15 residues. CDR1 MGHRA and CDR2 YSYEKL come from the germline V gene. Deletions cut 11 bases from V and 5 bases from J, with 22 bases between. The CDR3 sequence: CALGRGSRGDQPQHF. The CDR3 nucleotides are TGCGCCTTGGGCCGGGGGAGCCGGGGGGATCAGCCCCAGCATTTT.

The rearrangement links TRBV6-2 or TRBV6-3 to TRBJ2-1, with 10 bases identical to TRBD1. Germline CDR1 MNHEY, CDR2 SVGEGT. The trim removed 2 bases at V and 7 bases at J, leaving 14 bases unmatched. The CDR3 totals 18 residues. The CDR3 protein is CASSYPAVSGQGNNEQFF. The CDR3 coding sequence is TGTGCCAGCAGTTACCCGGCCGTCTCGGGACAGGGGAATAATGAGCAGTTCTTC.